This note documents a single T cell receptor beta chain sequence. The antigen is not known. The record originates from a study of CD8 T cells in ankylosing spondylitis. The study's findings and limits: Ankylosing spondylitis blood seemed to carry a telltale TCR beta motif made of under ten highly homologous variants. Reportedly, significant enrichment of disease-linked clones occurred in matched ankylosing spondylitis synovial fluid. Some of the motif variants had earlier been found in reactive arthritis patients' fluid and blood.

The CDR3 is 11 amino acids. Germline CDR1 KGHDR, CDR2 SFDVKD. Trimming took 12 bases from V and 9 from J, leaving 11 bases between them. Each CDR3 protein is one row after TCRdb ran MiXCR on the 5' RACE reads. The sample consists of under 250,000 distinct CDR3 sequences, roughly 32% of them appearing once. Sequenced: blood, either unsorted or a sorted T cell fraction (not recorded which). The clonotype comes from a male donor with ankylosing spondylitis or in good health (not recorded which). The rearrangement uses TRBV24-1 and TRBJ1-6; D is ambiguous. The CDR3 is CAPNRVSPLHF. CDR3 bases: TGTGCCCCCAACAGAGTTTCACCCCTCCACTTT.